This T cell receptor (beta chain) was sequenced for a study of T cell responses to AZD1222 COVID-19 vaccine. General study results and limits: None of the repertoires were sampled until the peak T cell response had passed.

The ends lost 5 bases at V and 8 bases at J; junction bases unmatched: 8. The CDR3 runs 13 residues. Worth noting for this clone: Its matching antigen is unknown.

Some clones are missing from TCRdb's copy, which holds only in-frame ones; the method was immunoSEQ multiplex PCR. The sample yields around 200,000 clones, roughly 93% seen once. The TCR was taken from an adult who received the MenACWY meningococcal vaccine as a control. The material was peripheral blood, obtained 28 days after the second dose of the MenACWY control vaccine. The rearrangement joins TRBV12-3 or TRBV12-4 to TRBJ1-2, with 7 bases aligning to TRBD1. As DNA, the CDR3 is TGTGCCAGCAGTCCCGGGACAGAGGTCGGCTACACCTTC. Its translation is CASSPGTEVGYTF.